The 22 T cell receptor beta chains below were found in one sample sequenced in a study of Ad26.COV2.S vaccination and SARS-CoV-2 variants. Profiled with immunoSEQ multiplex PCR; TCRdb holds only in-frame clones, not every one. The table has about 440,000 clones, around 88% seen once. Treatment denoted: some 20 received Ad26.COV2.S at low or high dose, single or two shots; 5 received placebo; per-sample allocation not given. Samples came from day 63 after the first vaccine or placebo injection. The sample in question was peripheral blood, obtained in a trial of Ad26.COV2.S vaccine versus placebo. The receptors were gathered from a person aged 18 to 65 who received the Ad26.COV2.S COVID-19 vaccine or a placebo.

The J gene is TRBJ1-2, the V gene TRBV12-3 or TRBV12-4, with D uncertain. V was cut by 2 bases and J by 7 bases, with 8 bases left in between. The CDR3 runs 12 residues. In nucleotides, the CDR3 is TGTGCCAGCAGTTTATCCGGGCTTGGCTACACCTTC. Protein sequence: CASSLSGLGYTF.

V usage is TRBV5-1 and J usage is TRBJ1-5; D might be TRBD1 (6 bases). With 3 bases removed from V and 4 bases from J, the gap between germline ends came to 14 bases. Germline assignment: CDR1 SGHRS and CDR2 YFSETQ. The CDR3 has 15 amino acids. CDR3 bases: TGCGCCAGCAGCTGGGGAGACAGGCCGAATCAGCCCCAGCATTTT. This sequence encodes CASSWGDRPNQPQHF. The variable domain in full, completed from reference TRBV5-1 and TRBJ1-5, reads KAGVTQTPRYLIKTRGQQVTLSCSPISGHRSVSWYQQTPGQGLQFLFEYFSETQRNKGNFPGRFSGRQFSNSRSEMNVSTLELGDSALYLCASSWGDRPNQPQHFGDGTRLSIL.

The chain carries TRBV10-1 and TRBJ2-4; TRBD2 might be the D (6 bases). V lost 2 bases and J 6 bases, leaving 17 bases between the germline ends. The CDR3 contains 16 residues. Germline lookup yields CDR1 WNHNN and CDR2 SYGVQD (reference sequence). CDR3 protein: CASSEETPSVGNIQYF. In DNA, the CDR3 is TGCGCCAGCAGTGAGGAAACCCCTAGCGTTGGAAACATTCAGTACTTC.

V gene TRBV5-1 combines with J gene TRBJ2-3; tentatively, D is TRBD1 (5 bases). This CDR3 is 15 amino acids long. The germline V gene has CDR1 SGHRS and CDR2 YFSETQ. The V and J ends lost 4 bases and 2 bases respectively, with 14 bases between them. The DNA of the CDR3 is TGCGCCAGCAGCGAAACAGGCTCCAACACAGATACGCAGTATTTT. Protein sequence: CASSETGSNTDTQYF. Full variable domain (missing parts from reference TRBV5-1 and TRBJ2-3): KAGVTQTPRYLIKTRGQQVTLSCSPISGHRSVSWYQQTPGQGLQFLFEYFSETQRNKGNFPGRFSGRQFSNSRSEMNVSTLELGDSALYLCASSETGSNTDTQYFGPGTRLTVL.

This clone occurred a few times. The CDR3 DNA reads TGTGCCAGCAGCCTCAATCAGAGAAGTCAGCCCCAGCATTTT. Amino acids: CASSLNQRSQPQHF. This chain uses TRBV6-2 or TRBV6-3 with TRBJ1-5; D is ambiguous. V gave up 6 bases and J gave up 6 bases, with 15 bases separating them. CDR1 MNHEY and CDR2 SVGEGT come from the germline V gene. The CDR3 is 14 amino acids.

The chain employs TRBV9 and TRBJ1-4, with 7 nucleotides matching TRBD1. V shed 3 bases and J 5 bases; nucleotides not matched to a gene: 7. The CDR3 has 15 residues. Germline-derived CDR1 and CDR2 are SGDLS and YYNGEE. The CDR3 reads CASSETGRWNEKLFF. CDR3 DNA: TGTGCCAGCAGCGAGACAGGGAGGTGGAATGAAAAACTGTTTTTT.

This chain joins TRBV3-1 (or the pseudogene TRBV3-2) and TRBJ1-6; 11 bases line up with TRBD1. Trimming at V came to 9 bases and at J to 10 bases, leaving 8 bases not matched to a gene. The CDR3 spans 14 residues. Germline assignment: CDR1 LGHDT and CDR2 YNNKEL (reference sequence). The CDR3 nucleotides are TGTGCCAGTTCCGGGACAGGGGGGGGCTCACCCCTCCACTTT. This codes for CASSGTGGGSPLHF.

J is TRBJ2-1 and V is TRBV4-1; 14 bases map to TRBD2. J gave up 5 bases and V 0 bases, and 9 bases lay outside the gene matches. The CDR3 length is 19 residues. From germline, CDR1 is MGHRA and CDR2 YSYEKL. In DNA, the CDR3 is TGCGCCAGCAGCCAAGATCCCGGGACTAGCGGGAGTCCGGACAATGAGCAGTTCTTC. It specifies CASSQDPGTSGSPDNEQFF.

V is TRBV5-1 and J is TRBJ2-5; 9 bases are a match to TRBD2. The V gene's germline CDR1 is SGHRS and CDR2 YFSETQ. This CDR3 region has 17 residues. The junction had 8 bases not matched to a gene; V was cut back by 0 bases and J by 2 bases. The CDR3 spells CASSLAPSSGVQETQYF. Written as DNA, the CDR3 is TGCGCCAGCAGCTTGGCCCCCTCTAGCGGGGTACAAGAGACCCAGTACTTC.

CDR3 in DNA: TGTGCCATCCGGGACCACACTGAGCAGTTCTTC. Translated, it gives CAIRDHTEQFF. V is TRBV6-6 and J is TRBJ2-1; TRBD1 or TRBD2 may be the D gene (5 bases each). The CDR3 is 11 residues long. V was clipped by 10 bases and J by 9 bases, with 13 bases between them. Germline lookup yields CDR1 MNHNY and CDR2 SVGAGI (reference sequence).

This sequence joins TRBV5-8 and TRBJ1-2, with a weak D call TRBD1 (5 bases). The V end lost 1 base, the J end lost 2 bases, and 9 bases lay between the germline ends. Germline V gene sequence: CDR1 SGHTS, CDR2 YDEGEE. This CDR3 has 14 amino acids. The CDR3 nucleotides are TGTGCCAGCAGCTTGCTCAGGGTCAACTATGGCTACACCTTC. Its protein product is CASSLLRVNYGYTF.

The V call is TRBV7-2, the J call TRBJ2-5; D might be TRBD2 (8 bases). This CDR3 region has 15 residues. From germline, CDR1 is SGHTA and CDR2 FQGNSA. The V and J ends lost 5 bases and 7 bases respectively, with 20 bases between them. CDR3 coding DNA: TGTGCCAGCAGCAACAGCGGGGGACAGCTGGGGACCCAGTACTTC. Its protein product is CASSNSGGQLGTQYF.

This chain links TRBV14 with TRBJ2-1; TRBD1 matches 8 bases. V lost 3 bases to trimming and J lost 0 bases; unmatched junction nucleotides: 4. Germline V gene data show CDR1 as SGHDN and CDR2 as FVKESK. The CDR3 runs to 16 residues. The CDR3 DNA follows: TGTGCCAGCAGCCAGAGGACAGGGAGCTCCTACAATGAGCAGTTCTTC. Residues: CASSQRTGSSYNEQFF.

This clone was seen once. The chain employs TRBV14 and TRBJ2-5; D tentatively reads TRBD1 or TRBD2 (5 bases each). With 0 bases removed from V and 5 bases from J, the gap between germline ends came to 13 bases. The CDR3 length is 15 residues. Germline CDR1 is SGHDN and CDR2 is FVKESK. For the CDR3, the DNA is TGTGCCAGCAGCCAAGAGGGACGGGGCTGGGAGACCCAGTACTTC. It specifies CASSQEGRGWETQYF.

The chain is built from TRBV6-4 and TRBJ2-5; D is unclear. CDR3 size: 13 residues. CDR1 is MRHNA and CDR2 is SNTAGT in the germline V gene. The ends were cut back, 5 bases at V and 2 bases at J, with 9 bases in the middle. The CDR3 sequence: CASSYPLQETQYF. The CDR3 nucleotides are TGTGCCAGCAGTTACCCCCTACAAGAGACCCAGTACTTC.

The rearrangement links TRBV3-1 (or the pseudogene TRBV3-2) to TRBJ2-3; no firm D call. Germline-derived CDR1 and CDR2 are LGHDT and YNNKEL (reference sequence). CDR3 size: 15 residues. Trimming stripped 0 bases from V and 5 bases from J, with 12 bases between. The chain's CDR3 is CASSQDEAGGDTQYF. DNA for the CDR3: TGTGCCAGCAGCCAAGATGAGGCAGGCGGAGATACGCAGTATTTT.

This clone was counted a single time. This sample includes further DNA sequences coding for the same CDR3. CDR3 DNA: TGTGCCAGCAGCCCCCTAGGGAGTTCCTACAATGAGCAGTTCTTC. Amino acid sequence: CASSPLGSSYNEQFF. The rearrangement links TRBV11-2 to TRBJ2-1, with D maybe TRBD2 (5 bases). The CDR3 is made up of 15 amino acids. The germline gives CDR1 SGHAT, CDR2 FQNNGV. The V end was cut by 5 bases, the J end by 1 base, with 12 bases between. The variable domain in full, with the rest retrieved from reference TRBV11-2 and TRBJ2-1, is EAGVAQSPRYKIIEKRQSVAFWCNPISGHATLYWYQQILGQGPKLLIQFQNNGVVDDSQLPKDRFSAERLKGVDSTLKIQPAKLEDSAVYLCASSPLGSSYNEQFFGPGTRLTVL.

The CDR3 DNA reads as TGTGCCAGCCGGGTCCCGGGACAGCTCTACGAGCAGTACTTC. It translates to CASRVPGQLYEQYF. This chain uses TRBV11-2 with TRBJ2-7, with 7 positions matching TRBD1. The ends lost 8 bases at V and 3 bases at J; junction bases unmatched: 10. CDR1 and CDR2 (germline): SGHAT, FQNNGV. This CDR3 comprises 14 residues. The complete variable domain, with remaining parts taken from reference TRBV11-2 and TRBJ2-7, reads EAGVAQSPRYKIIEKRQSVAFWCNPISGHATLYWYQQILGQGPKLLIQFQNNGVVDDSQLPKDRFSAERLKGVDSTLKIQPAKLEDSAVYLCASRVPGQLYEQYFGPGTRLTVT.

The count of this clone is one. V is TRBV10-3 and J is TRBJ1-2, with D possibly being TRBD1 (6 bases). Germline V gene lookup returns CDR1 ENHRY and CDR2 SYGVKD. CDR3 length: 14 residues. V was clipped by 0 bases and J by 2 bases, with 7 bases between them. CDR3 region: CAISESDRNYGYTF. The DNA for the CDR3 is TGTGCCATCAGTGAGTCGGACAGAAACTATGGCTACACCTTC.

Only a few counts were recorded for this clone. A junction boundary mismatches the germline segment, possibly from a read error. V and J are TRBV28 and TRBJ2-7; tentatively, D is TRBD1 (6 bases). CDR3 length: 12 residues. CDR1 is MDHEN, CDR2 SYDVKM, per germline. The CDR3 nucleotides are TGTGCCAGCAGTGCACCCCCGGGACACCCTTCTTTC. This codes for CASSAPPGHPSF.

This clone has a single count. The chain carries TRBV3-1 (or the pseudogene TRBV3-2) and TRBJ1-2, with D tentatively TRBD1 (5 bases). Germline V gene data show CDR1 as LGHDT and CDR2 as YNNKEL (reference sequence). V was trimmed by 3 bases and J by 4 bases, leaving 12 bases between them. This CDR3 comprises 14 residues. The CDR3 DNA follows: TGTGCCAGCAGCCAGCGAGGCGGGGGCTATGGCTACACCTTC. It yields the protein CASSQRGGGYGYTF.

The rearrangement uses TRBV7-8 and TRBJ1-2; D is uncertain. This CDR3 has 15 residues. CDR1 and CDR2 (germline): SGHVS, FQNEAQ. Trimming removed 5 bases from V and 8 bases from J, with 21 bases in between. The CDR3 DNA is TGTGCCAGCAGCCCCGATCGTGGCCCCTATGAGGGCTACACCTTC. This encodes CASSPDRGPYEGYTF.